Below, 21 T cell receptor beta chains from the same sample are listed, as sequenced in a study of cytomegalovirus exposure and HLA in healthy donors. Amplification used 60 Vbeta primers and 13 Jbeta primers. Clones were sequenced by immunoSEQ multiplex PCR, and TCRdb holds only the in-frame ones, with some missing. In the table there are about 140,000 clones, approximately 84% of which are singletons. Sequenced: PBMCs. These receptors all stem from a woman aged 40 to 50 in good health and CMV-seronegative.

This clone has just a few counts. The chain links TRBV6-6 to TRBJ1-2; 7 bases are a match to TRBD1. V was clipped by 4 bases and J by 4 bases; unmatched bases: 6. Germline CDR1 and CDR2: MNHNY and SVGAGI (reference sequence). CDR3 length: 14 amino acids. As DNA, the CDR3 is TGTGCCAGCAGTTTTGGACAGGCTATCTATGGCTACACCTTC. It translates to CASSFGQAIYGYTF.

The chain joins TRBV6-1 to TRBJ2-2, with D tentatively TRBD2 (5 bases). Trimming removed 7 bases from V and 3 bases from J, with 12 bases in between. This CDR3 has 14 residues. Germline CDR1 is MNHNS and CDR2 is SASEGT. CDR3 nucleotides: TGTGCCAGCATTCGGGATTGGGACACCGGGGAGCTGTTTTTT. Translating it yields CASIRDWDTGELFF.

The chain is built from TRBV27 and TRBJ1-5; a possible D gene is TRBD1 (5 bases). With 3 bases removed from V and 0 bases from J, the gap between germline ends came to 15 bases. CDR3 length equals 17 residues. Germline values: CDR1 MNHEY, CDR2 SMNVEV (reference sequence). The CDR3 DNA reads TGTGCCAGCAGTTTGGAGGGGATTTTTGATAGCAATCAGCCCCAGCATTTT. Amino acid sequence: CASSLEGIFDSNQPQHF.

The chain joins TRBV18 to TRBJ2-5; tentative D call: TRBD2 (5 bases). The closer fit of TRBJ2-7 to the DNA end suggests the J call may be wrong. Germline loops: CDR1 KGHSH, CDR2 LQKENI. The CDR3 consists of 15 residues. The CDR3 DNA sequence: TGTGCCAGCTCACCACCTGGGAGTAGCTCCTACGAGCAGTACTTC. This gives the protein CASSPPGSSSYEQYF.

DNA of the CDR3: TGTGCCAGCAGTTTATCGAGGACAGGGATGAACACTGAAGCTTTCTTT. Protein product: CASSLSRTGMNTEAFF. J is TRBJ1-1 and V is TRBV27; 8 nucleotides line up with TRBD1. The length of the CDR3 is 16 residues. Germline trimming cut 0 bases from V and 0 bases from J; bases unmatched to any gene: 3. The V gene's germline CDR1 is MNHEY and CDR2 SMNVEV (reference sequence).

CDR3 protein: CASSGSLDEQYF. CDR3 DNA: TGTGCCAGCTCCGGGTCTCTCGACGAGCAGTACTTC. This chain uses TRBV28 with TRBJ2-7; D is unclear. CDR3 size: 12 residues. V was cut by 8 bases and J by 5 bases, with 13 bases left in between. CDR1 is MDHEN and CDR2 is SYDVKM in the germline V gene.

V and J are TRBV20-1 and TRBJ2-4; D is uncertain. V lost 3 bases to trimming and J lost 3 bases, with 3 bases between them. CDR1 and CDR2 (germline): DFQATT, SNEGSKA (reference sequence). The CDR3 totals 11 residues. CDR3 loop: CSASNKNIQYF. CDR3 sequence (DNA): TGCAGTGCTAGTAACAAAAACATTCAGTACTTC.

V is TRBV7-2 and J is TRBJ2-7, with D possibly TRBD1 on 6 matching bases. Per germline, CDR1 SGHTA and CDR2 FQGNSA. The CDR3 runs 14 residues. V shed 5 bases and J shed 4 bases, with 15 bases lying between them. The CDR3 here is CASSVGHTLYEQYF. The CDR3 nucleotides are TGTGCCAGCAGCGTGGGACATACCCTTTACGAGCAGTACTTC. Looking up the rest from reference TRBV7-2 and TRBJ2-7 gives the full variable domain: GAGVSQSPSNKVTEKGKDVELRCDPISGHTALYWYRQSLGQGLEFLIYFQGNSAPDKSGLPSDRFSAERTGGSVSTLTIQRTQQEDSAVYLCASSVGHTLYEQYFGPGTRLTVT.

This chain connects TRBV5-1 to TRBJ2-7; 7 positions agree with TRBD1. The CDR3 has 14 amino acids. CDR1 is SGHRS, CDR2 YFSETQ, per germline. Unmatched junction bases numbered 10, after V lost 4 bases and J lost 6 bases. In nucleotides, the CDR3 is TGCGCCAGCAGCGGCCCGACAGGGCTAACCGAGCAGTACTTC. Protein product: CASSGPTGLTEQYF.

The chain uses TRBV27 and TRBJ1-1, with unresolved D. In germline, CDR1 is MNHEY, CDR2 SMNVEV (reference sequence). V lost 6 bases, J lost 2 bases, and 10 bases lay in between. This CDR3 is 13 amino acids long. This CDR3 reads CASSRRHNTEAFF. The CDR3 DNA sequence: TGTGCCAGCAGCCGCCGACACAACACTGAAGCTTTCTTT.

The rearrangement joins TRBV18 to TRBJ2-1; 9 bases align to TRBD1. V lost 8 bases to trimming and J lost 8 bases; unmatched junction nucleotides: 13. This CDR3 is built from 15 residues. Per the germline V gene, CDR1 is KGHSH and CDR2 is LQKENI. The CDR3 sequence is CASTKGTGRWDEQFF. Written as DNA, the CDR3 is TGTGCCAGCACAAAGGGGACAGGGCGTTGGGATGAGCAGTTCTTC.

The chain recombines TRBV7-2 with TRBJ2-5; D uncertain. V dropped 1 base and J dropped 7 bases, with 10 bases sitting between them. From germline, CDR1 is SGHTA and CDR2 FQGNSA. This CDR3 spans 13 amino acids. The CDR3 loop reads CASSLVVGGTQYF. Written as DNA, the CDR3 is TGTGCCAGCAGCTTAGTCGTCGGCGGGACCCAGTACTTC.

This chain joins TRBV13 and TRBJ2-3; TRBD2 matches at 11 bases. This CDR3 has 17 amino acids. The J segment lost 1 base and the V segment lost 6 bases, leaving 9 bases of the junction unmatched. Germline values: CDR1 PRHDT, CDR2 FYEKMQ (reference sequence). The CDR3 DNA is TGTGCCAGCAGAAAAACCGCACTAGCGGGGGGCACAGATACGCAGTATTTT. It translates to CASRKTALAGGTDTQYF.

The chain's CDR3 is CASSPAGGGIYQPQHF. The CDR3 DNA follows: TGTGCCAGCAGTCCCGCGGGAGGGGGGATTTATCAGCCCCAGCATTTT. This chain connects TRBV2 to TRBJ1-5, with D maybe TRBD1 (6 bases). Looked up from germline, CDR1 is SNHLY and CDR2 is FYNNEI. The CDR3 loop spans 16 amino acids. Trimming cost V 5 bases and J 5 bases, with 19 bases left between them.

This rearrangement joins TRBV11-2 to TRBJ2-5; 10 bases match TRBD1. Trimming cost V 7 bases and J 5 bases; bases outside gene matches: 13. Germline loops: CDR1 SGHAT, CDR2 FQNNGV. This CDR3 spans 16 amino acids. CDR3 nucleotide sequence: TGTGCCAGCAAACGAAAGGACAGGGGGGAAGATGAGACCCAGTACTTC. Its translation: CASKRKDRGEDETQYF. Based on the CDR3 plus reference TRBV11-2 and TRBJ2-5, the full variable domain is EAGVAQSPRYKIIEKRQSVAFWCNPISGHATLYWYQQILGQGPKLLIQFQNNGVVDDSQLPKDRFSAERLKGVDSTLKIQPAKLEDSAVYLCASKRKDRGEDETQYFGPGTRLLVL.

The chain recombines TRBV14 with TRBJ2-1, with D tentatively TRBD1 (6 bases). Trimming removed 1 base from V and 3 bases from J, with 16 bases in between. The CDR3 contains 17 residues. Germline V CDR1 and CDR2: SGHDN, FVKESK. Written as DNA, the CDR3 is TGTGCCAGCAGCCAAGGGGGCCAGGGGCTGAACTACAATGAGCAGTTCTTC. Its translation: CASSQGGQGLNYNEQFF. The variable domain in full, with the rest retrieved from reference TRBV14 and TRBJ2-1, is EAGVTQFPSHSVIEKGQTVTLRCDPISGHDNLYWYRRVMGKEIKFLLHFVKESKQDESGMPNNRFLAERTGGTYSTLKVQPAELEDSGVYFCASSQGGQGLNYNEQFFGPGTRLTVL.

The CDR3 reads CASSGLKPSTDTQYF. The CDR3 DNA reads TGTGCCAGCAGCGGACTAAAACCTAGCACAGATACGCAGTATTTT. The gene calls are TRBV9 and TRBJ2-3; possibly TRBD2 for D (5 bases). This CDR3 has 15 amino acids. Germline values: CDR1 SGDLS, CDR2 YYNGEE. Trimming removed 3 bases from V and 0 bases from J, with 11 bases in between.

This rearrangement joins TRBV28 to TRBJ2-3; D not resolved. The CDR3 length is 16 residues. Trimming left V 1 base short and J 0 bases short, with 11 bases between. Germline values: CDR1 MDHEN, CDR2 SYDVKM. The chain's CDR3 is CASSLFRESSTDTQYF. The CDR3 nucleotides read TGTGCCAGCAGTTTATTCCGAGAGAGTAGCACAGATACGCAGTATTTT. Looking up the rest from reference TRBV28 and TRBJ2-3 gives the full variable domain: DVKVTQSSRYLVKRTGEKVFLECVQDMDHENMFWYRQDPGLGLRLIYFSYDVKMKEKGDIPEGYSVSREKKERFSLILESASTNQTSMYLCASSLFRESSTDTQYFGPGTRLTVL.

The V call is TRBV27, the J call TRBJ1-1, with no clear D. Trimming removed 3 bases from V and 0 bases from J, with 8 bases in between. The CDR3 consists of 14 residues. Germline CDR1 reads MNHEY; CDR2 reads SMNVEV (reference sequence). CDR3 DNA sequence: TGTGCCAGCAGTTTTTCGGGTATGAACACTGAAGCTTTCTTT. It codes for CASSFSGMNTEAFF.

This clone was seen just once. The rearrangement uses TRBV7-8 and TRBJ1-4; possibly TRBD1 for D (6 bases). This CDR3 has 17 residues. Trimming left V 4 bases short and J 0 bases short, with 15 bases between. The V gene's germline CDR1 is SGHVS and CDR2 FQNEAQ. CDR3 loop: CASSSRRGLATNEKLFF. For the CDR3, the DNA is TGTGCCAGCAGCTCCCGGCGGGGGCTAGCAACTAATGAAAAACTGTTTTTT.

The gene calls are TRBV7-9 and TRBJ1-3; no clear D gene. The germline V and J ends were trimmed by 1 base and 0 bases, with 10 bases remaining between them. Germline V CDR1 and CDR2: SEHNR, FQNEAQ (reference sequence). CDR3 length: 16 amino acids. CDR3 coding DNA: TGTGCCAGCAGCTTAGTGTCGGCAGGCTCTGGAAACACCATATATTTT. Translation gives CASSLVSAGSGNTIYF.